Listed below are T cell receptor beta chains from one sample, sequenced in a study of shared clonotypes between healthy human individuals. The table came from immunoSEQ multiplex PCR; TCRdb's copy has only in-frame clones and leaves some out. The profile shows hundreds of thousands of clones, 85% to 95% of them singletons. Sequencing input: naive CD8+ T cells sorted from blood. The receptors come from a woman in her twenties or thirties in good health. Both conserved end residues are trimmed from each CDR3.

TRBV5-6	TRBJ1-3	ASSLRGFSGNTIY
TRBV27	TRBJ2-7	ASRTGGREQY
TRBV6-5	TRBJ2-5	ASSGGLSETQY
TRBV27	TRBJ1-2	ASAPIQPNYGYT
TRBV30	TRBJ2-7	AWSVSESEQY
TRBV7-6	TRBJ2-7	ASSLEGTGDEQY
TRBV21-1	TRBJ1-1	ASSPTQGHTEAF
TRBV6-1	TRBJ2-1	ASLGTSGNNEQF
TRBV19	TRBJ2-3	ASSIQRRSTDTQY
TRBV15	TRBJ2-5	ATSRAGTGSGETQY
TRBV7-9	TRBJ2-5	ASSYAGGRETQY
TRBV5-4	TRBJ1-1	ATTRVTGMNTEAF
TRBV27	TRBJ2-1	ASSLSGDQGRGEQF
TRBV5-4	TRBJ2-1	ASASGDEQF
TRBV7-9	TRBJ2-2	ASSLGDYRTGELF
TRBV19	TRBJ2-2	ASIRGQGAGELF
TRBV6-5	TRBJ1-1	ASSPGGTEAF
TRBV4-1	TRBJ2-7	ASSQDGASGSYYEQY
TRBV28	TRBJ2-7	ASRTFWSQTPSYEQY
TRBV7-2	TRBJ2-2	ASSLVLAGVAGELF
TRBV4-2	TRBJ2-1	ASSQFLGRGPWEQF
TRBV7-2	TRBJ1-4	ASSLEGEKLF
TRBV7-9	TRBJ1-2	ASSLRREYGYT
TRBV27	TRBJ2-7	ASSSISRTGHYEQY
TRBV28	TRBJ2-7	ASWGDTDSYEQY
TRBV9	TRBJ2-6	ASSVGAWSGANVLT
TRBV2	TRBJ1-3	ASQGTGNTIY
TRBV7-2	TRBJ1-4	ASSQGRVREKLF
TRBV4-2	TRBJ2-7	ASSREGTNSYEQY
TRBV28	TRBJ2-7	ASRGTRGPYEQY
TRBV6-5	TRBJ2-3	ASRQTEGDTQY
TRBV10-3	TRBJ2-2	AISENPRGPNTGELF
TRBV28	TRBJ2-7	ASSGSGGVSYEQY
TRBV28	TRBJ1-1	ASTPLGTVGTAF
TRBV9	TRBJ2-7	ASSVGLAASYEQY
TRBV28	TRBJ2-7	ASSFTGEGYEQY
TRBV11-2	TRBJ2-7	ASSLVGNSYEQY
TRBV19	TRBJ1-3	ASSIDRGSGNTIY
TRBV25-1	TRBJ2-1	ASTRGESRYNEQF